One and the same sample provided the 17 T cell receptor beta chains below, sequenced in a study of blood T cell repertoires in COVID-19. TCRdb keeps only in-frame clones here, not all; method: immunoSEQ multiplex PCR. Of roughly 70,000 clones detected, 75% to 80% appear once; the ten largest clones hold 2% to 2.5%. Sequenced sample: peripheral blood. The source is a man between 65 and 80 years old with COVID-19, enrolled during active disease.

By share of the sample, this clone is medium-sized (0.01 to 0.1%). CDR3 sequence reads: CASSSLSGRRAEQYF. CDR3 coding DNA: TGTGCCAGCAGCTCCCTTAGCGGGAGGCGAGCCGAGCAGTACTTC. The V call is TRBV11-2, the J call TRBJ2-7, with 10 bases identical to TRBD2. Germline lookup yields CDR1 SGHAT and CDR2 FQNNGV. V dropped 4 bases and J dropped 6; count of bases not matched to a gene: 9. The CDR3 is made up of 15 amino acids.

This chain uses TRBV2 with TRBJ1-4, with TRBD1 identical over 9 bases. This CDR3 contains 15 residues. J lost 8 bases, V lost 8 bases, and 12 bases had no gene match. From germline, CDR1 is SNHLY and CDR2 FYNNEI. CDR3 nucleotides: TGTGCCAGCGCGCCTATACAGGGGGCGGAAGAAAAACTGTTTTTT. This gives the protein CASAPIQGAEEKLFF.

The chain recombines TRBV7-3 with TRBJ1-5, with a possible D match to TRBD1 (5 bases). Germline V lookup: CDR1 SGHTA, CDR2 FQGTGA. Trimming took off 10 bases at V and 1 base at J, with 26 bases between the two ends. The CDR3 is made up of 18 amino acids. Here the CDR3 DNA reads TGTGCCACCAACCATACACTGGGGGGGGGTCAGAGCAATCAGCCCCAGCATTTT. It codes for CATNHTLGGGQSNQPQHF.

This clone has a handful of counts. CDR3 DNA sequence: TGTGCCAGCATCAATTTACCCTATCTAGCGGGAAGGGACAATGAGCAGTTCTTC. This translates into CASINLPYLAGRDNEQFF. The V and J genes are TRBV28 and TRBJ2-1, with TRBD2 identical over 9 bases. Germline trimming cut 7 bases from V and 5 bases from J; bases unmatched to any gene: 18. The length of the CDR3 is 18 residues. The germline V gene encodes CDR1 MDHEN and CDR2 SYDVKM.

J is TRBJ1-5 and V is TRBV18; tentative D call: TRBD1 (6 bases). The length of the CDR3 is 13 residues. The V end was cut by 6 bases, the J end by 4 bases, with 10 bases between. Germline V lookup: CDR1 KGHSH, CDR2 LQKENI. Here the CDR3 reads CASSSGQNQPQHF. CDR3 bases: TGTGCCAGCTCGTCGGGACAAAATCAGCCCCAGCATTTT.

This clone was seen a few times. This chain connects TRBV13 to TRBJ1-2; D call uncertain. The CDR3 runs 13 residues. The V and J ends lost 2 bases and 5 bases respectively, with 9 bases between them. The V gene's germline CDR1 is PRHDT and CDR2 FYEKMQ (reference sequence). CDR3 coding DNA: TGTGCCAGCAGCTTACGGGGATTTTATGGCTACACCTTC. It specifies CASSLRGFYGYTF.

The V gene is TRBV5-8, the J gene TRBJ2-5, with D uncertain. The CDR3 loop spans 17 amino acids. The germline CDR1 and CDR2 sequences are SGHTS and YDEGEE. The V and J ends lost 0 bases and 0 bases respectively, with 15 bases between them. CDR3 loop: CASSLGLTTLYQETQYF. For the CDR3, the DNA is TGTGCCAGCAGCTTGGGACTGACCACTTTGTACCAAGAGACCCAGTACTTC. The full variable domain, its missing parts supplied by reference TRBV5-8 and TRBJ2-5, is EAGVTQSPTHLIKTRGQQATLRCSPISGHTSVYWYQQALGLGLQFLLWYDEGEERNRGNFPPRFSGRQFPNYSSELNVNALELEDSALYLCASSLGLTTLYQETQYFGPGTRLLVL.

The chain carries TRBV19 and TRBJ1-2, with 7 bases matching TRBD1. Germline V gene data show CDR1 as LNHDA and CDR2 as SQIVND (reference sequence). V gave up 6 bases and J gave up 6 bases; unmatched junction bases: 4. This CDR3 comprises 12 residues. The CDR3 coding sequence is TGTGCCAGTAGCTTCACAGGGGATGGCTACACCTTC. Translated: CASSFTGDGYTF.

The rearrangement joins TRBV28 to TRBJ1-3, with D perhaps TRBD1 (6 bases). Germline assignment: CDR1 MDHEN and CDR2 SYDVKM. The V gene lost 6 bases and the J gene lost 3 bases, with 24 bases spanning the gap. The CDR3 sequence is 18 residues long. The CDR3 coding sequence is TGTGCCAGCAGCCCCTCCTGGGGGCAGGGGACCCGTGGAAACACCATATATTTT. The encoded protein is CASSPSWGQGTRGNTIYF.

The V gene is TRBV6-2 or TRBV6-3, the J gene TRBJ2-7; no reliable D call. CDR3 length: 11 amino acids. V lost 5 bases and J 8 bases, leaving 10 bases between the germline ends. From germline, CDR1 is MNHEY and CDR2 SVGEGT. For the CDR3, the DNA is TGTGCCAGCAGTACTGGAGCAAAGCAGTACTTC. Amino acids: CASSTGAKQYF.

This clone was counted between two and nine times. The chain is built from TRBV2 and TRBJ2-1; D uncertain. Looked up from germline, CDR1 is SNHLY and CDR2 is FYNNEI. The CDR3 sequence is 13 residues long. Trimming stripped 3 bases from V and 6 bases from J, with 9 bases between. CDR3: CASSDSPFNEQFF. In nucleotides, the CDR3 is TGTGCCAGCAGTGATAGCCCGTTCAATGAGCAGTTCTTC. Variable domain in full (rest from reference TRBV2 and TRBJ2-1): EPEVTQTPSHQVTQMGQEVILRCVPISNHLYFYWYRQILGQKVEFLVSFYNNEISEKSEIFDDQFSVERPDGSNFTLKIRSTKLEDSAMYFCASSDSPFNEQFFGPGTRLTVL.

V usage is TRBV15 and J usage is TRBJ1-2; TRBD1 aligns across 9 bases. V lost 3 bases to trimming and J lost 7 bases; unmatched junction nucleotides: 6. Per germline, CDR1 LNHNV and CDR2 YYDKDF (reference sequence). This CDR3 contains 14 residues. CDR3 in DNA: TGTGCCACCAGCAGGGCCGGGACAGGGTTTGGCTACACCTTC. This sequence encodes CATSRAGTGFGYTF.

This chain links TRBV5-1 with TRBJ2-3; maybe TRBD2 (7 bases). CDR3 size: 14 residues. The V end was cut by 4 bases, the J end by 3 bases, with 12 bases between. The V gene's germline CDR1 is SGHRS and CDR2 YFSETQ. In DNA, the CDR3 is TGCGCCAGCAGCGGGAGGGGGGAAACAGATACGCAGTATTTT. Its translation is CASSGRGETDTQYF.

The CDR3 coding sequence is TGTGCCAGCAGCCTTGGGACTATTGGTGAGCAGTTCTTC. It is translated as CASSLGTIGEQFF. V is TRBV5-4 and J is TRBJ2-1, with TRBD2 identical over 7 bases. The CDR3 runs 13 residues. J gave up 9 bases and V 4 bases, and 7 bases lay outside the gene matches. Germline loops: CDR1 SGHNT, CDR2 YYREEE (reference sequence).

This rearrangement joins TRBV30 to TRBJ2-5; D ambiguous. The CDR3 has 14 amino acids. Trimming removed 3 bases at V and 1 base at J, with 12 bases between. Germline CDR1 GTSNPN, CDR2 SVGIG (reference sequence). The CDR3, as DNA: TGTGCCTGGAGGTTAGAGTGGGCCCAAGAGACCCAGTACTTC. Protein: CAWRLEWAQETQYF.

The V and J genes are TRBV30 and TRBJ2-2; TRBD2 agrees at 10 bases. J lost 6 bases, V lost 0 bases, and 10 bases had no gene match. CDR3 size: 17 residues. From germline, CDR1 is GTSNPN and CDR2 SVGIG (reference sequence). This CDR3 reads CAWSVGASGSLAGELFF. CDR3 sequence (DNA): TGTGCCTGGAGTGTAGGTGCTAGCGGGAGTCTGGCCGGGGAGCTGTTTTTT.

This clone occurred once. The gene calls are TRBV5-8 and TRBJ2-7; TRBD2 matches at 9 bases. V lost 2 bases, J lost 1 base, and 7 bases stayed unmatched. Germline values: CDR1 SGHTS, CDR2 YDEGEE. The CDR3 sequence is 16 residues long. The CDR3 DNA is TGTGCCAGCAGCTTCCTCCATAGCGGGGGATCCTACGAGCAGTACTTC. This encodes CASSFLHSGGSYEQYF.